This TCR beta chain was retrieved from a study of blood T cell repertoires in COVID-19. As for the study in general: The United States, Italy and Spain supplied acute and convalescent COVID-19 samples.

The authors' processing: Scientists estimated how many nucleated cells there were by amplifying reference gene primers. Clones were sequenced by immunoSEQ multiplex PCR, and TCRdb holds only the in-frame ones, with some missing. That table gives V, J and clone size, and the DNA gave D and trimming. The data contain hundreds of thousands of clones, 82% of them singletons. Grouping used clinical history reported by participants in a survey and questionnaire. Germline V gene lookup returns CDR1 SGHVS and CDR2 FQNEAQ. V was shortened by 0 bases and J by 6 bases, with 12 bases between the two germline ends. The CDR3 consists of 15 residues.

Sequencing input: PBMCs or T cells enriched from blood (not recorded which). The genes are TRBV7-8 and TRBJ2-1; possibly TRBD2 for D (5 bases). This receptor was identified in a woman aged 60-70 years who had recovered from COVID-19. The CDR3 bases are TGTGCCAGCAGCTTAGCCCTAGCCGCCGGCAATGAGCAGTTCTTC. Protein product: CASSLALAAGNEQFF.